This section outlines one TCR beta chain sequence together with its context. This clone's antigen is unknown. Nothing much larger sits one base from this clone, and base qualities are not available. CDR1 and CDR2, per the germline V gene, are SGHDN and FVKESK. V loses 0 bases at its end and J loses 5 bases; junction bases beyond the gene matches: 6. The CDR3 sequence holds 16 residues, the cysteine and phenylalanine included. The only DNA kept is the CDR3, 48 bases in frame from the first base. The cohort was made up of several hundred healthy bone marrow donors. All cohort members were sampled while nominally healthy, although unrecorded immune exposures were likely present. The donor tested CMV seronegative and was one of the 352 seronegative cohort members. Every donor gave a peripheral blood sample, and the peripheral blood mononuclear cells from that sample were used for TCR beta sequencing. The Qiagen DNeasy Blood Extraction Kit was used to extract genomic DNA from the blood cell samples.

The data are from a study of cytomegalovirus exposure and HLA in healthy donors (dated by TCRdb to the late 2010s). Looking at the study overall: An earlier analysis of under 600 of the donors reported 250 to 300 Gb of sequence data and around 120 million unique TCR beta sequences from 150 million to 200 million T cells. Among the roughly 400 genotyped donors, about 85% belonged to the genetic ancestry cluster associated with self-reported Caucasian donors. About 300 gigabases of sequencing data and roughly 80 million unique TCR sequences made up an early release that covered several hundred HLA-typed donors. Rather than using new phenotypic data, the later analysis identified candidate immune exposures from TCR beta sequences and from how often those sequences occurred across donors. Across some 400 genotyped donors of the cohort, an average of roughly 250,000 unique TCR beta nucleotide sequences per donor were sequenced, and roughly a sixth of those sequences were non-productive. The T cell repertoires of several hundred subjects were profiled by immunosequencing and related to cytomegalovirus serostatus. To study patterns of TCR occurrence, a later analysis re-analyzed previously published TCR beta repertoires from around 660 donors and added high-resolution HLA genotyping. The number of typed donors differed by locus: about 629-630 for A, B, C, DRB1 and DQB1; 500 to 550 for DQA1; approximately 600 for DPA1; and about 470 for DPB1. Because of strong linkage in the cohort, roughly five DR-DQ haplotypes were treated as single units for association and clustering. Besides the first cohort of some 670 subjects, a separate validation cohort made up of 95 to 150 different subjects was used. The study was designed to test whether signatures of past pathogen exposure could be identified by cataloging public T cell receptors. In a later genetic analysis, genome-wide SNP genotypes for about 55% of the roughly 700 donors were used, and that subset was treated as a discovery cohort. HLA typing covered class I and class II loci at four-digit resolution. High-throughput TCR immunosequencing, statistical association of individual TCRs with disease status, and machine learning were combined to predict cytomegalovirus infection status. All discovery cohort repertoires had been generated using a single sequencing platform. In an earlier analysis of 587 of the donors, high-throughput TCR beta sequencing was used to judge whether each TCR beta V gene segment behaved as functional or pseudogenic. Donor age, sex, ethnicity and CMV serostatus were compiled together with the repertoire data. Overall results and qualifications from the work: A later analysis associated 15,000 or so TCR beta sequences with specific HLA alleles at a false discovery rate of 0.05. Most TCR sequences were seen in very few donors, while some public TCRs were found in many individuals. According to the authors, the approach could potentially be generalized to other disease states and immunological phenotypes. A later analysis found that HLA-associated TCR beta chains were more clonally expanded and had lower generation probabilities than equally common non-associated chains. Compared with the approximately 720-donor mean, donors in an Asian-associated ancestry cluster had fewer N-insertions in productive TCRs, according to a later genetic analysis. In a later analysis, several top co-occurrence clusters were reported to appear linked to parvovirus B19, influenza, CMV and Epstein-Barr virus. In vitro tests confirmed that a few of the cytomegalovirus-associated TCR beta chains recognize cytomegalovirus antigens. The classifier was reported to diagnose cytomegalovirus status with high specificity and sensitivity in both the original and validation cohorts. In this cohort, only TCR beta chains were sequenced, and detectable features were limited by the absence of alpha or paired-chain data. The sequencing pipeline was judged likely to have produced a cluster of highly shared sequence variants as a technical artifact. According to a later analysis, TCR association rates differed among HLA loci, with DRB1 alleles showing the most associated TCRs and HLA-C alleles showing the fewest. A further reported finding was that TCR beta sequences accurately predicted the HLA-A and HLA-B alleles for most subjects in the first cohort. Roughly 17 rarely observed V segments, including chromosome 9 orphons, were excluded from the earlier analysis of approximately 500 of the donors because counts were too low. Linkage disequilibrium might explain the correlated functional status among segregating V segments, but an unknown experimental factor could not be excluded. A total of 150 to 200 TCR beta chains were listed by the study as associated with cytomegalovirus. For the cohort, immune exposure information was limited to CMV serostatus. Because HLA typing was unavailable for some donors at each locus, only the typed subset was used in association tests. Most CMV-associated TCR beta chains appeared to be HLA-restricted in a later analysis, and the HLA associations seemed to be driven largely by CMV exposure. When HLA alleles, especially DR and DQ, strongly co-occurred, attributing TCR associations to individual alleles was difficult. Some IMGT-functional V segments, including TRBV6-2 and TRBV6-3, could not be distinguished by the 87-base-pair reads and were therefore excluded. An association between a missense DCLRE1C variant and V-gene and J-gene trimming of TCR beta chains was found in a later genetic analysis and replicated in an independent cohort. Broadly in line with IMGT annotations, most TCR beta V segments showed up in productive rearrangements about 90% or about 30% of the time in an earlier analysis of several hundred of the donors. Sequencing depth was assumed to be roughly uniform across donors in the presence/absence analyses, though that assumption may not hold.

Libraries were built with the immunoSEQ multiplex PCR assay. For the multiplex PCR, a mixture combining 60 forward primers for TCR Vbeta segments and 13 reverse primers for TCR Jbeta segments was used. A multiplex PCR assay on genomic DNA amplified the CDR3 region of rearranged TCR beta genes. The amplified TCR beta libraries were sequenced on the Illumina HiSeq System as 87-base-pair reads. Turning to the authors' computational methods: A later analysis tallied about 77 million unique TCR beta chains across the 550 to 850 repertoires, and about 12 million of those chains were shared by two or more donors. A nearest-neighbor algorithm error-corrected the raw reads and collapsed the reads into unique sequences, merging closely related sequences to remove PCR and sequencing errors. To assign V, D and J gene segments, CDR3 sequences were aligned to IMGT reference sequences. For a sequence to be retained, at least a six-nucleotide match to both a V gene segment and a J gene segment was required. A rearrangement counted as productive if the CDR3 had no stop codons and remained in frame with V and J, and every other rearrangement counted as non-productive. CDR3 was defined by IMGT convention, running from the second conserved V-encoded cysteine to the conserved J-encoded phenylalanine. Sequences without an unambiguous match to a single V gene segment were excluded from the earlier analysis of almost 600 of the donors. An earlier analysis of a few hundred of the donors called V segments functional above 56.7% productive rearrangements and segregating when the between-donor standard deviation exceeded 5%. A statistical classification framework was built to diagnose cytomegalovirus status from the catalog of TCR beta chain sequences. V and J gene assignment, in a later analysis, came from comparing TCR nucleotide sequences with IMGT/GENE-DB human TR gene sequences. The TCRdist pipeline was used in a later analysis to assign CDR3 sequences and most-parsimonious VDJ recombination scenarios. A later analysis defined each TCR beta chain by its CDR3 amino acid sequence plus V-gene family, and excluded reads lacking a unique V-gene family. To address suspected cross-contamination and a sequencing artifact, a later analysis removed several hundred highly shared, low-generation-probability nucleotide sequences. For each public chain, a later analysis derived a clonal expansion index from normalized ranks of inferred template counts within each repertoire. In a later analysis, generation probabilities were computed using a VDJ recombination model fitted to out-of-frame rearrangements, and the results were checked against IGoR. In a later analysis, hypergeometric tests were used to score TCR-TCR, TCR-HLA and TCR-CMV co-occurrence, with a repertoire-size bias correction applied to TCR pairs. A later analysis estimated false discovery rates by permuting HLA or CMV assignments 20 times. In a later analysis, co-occurring TCRs were grouped with DBSCAN, and TCRdist sequence similarity was added when clustering was performed within HLA-allele-positive subsets. Repertoires with fewer than 30,000 or more than 120,000 public chains, plus five repertoires with anomalous nucleotide sharing, were excluded from co-occurrence clustering. TCRdb provides this immuneACCESS table in a form limited to in-frame rearrangements. Some clones are lacking; in checked studies, under half of them reflect an unresolved V gene, and why the rest are absent is not known. V and J calls and clone size follow that table, whereas D and trimming were derived from the DNA. The sample table shows about 150,000 clones, and 75% are seen once. Together, the top ten hold roughly 1.4% of the sample.

The rearranged segments are TRBV14 and TRBJ2-5, with TRBD1 identical over 10 junction bases. Sequenced sample: PBMCs. This sequence originates from a man aged 18 to 30 in good health and CMV-seronegative. The nucleotide sequence reads as follows: TGTGCCAGCAGCCAAGATGACAGGGGGCTTTGGGAGACCCAGTACTTC. Its protein is CASSQDDRGLWETQYF.